The 8 T cell receptor beta chains in this list originate from one sample, sequenced in a study of T cells in Graves' hyperthyroidism and ophthalmopathy. Authors of the study amplified TCR beta CDR3 regions from RNA transcripts. A first-round RT-PCR of the TCR CDR3 used the HTBI primer set. TCRdb ran MiXCR on the multiplex PCR reads and lists one entry per CDR3 protein. Of a few hundred thousand distinct CDR3 sequences in the sample, 15% to 20% were seen once. Sequenced input: blood. These receptors all stem from a woman in her forties with Graves' ophthalmopathy.

This clonotype showed up many times. V gene TRBV20-1 combines with J gene TRBJ2-3, with 7 bases that match TRBD1. The CDR3 covers 15 residues. Germline V lookup: CDR1 DFQATT, CDR2 SNEGSKA (reference sequence). V trimming: 0 bases; J trimming: 4 bases; junction bases outside the gene matches: 7. The CDR3 is CSARDLTGPPDTQYF. CDR3 nucleotides: TGCAGTGCTAGAGATTTGACAGGGCCTCCAGATACGCAGTATTTT.

Ten or more counts support this clonotype. This chain joins TRBV7-8 and TRBJ1-2; 9 bases agree with TRBD1. Trimming took 5 bases from V and 2 from J; bases not matched to a gene: 6. The CDR3 contains 15 residues. In germline, CDR1 is SGHVS, CDR2 FQNEAQ. This CDR3 reads CASSPQGAGNYGYTF. For the CDR3, the DNA is TGTGCCAGCAGCCCACAGGGGGCAGGGAACTATGGCTACACCTTC.

At least ten counts were recorded for this clonotype. The chain links TRBV2 to TRBJ2-7, with D perhaps TRBD2 (5 bases). Per the germline V gene, CDR1 is SNHLY and CDR2 is FYNNEI. The CDR3 sequence is 14 residues long. V was pared by 1 base and J by 1 base, with 8 bases between. The CDR3 region is CASSEGLASYEQYF. The CDR3 DNA follows: TGTGCCAGCAGTGAAGGGCTAGCTTCCTACGAGCAGTACTTC.

This clonotype showed up many times. This chain links TRBV7-8 with TRBJ2-7; D is unclear. This CDR3 comprises 14 residues. Trimming took 5 bases from V and 4 from J, leaving 15 bases between them. Germline CDR1 reads SGHVS; CDR2 reads FQNEAQ. CDR3 DNA: TGTGCCAGCAGCATCAGGTCCCTGGGGTACGAGCAGTACTTC. It specifies CASSIRSLGYEQYF.

This clonotype appeared many times. The rearrangement joins TRBV28 to TRBJ2-5; 7 bases fit TRBD2. V lost 3 bases, J lost 2 bases, and 3 bases stayed unmatched. The germline V gene encodes CDR1 MDHEN and CDR2 SYDVKM. This CDR3 contains 14 residues. CDR3 bases: TGTGCCAGCAGTTTGTCAGCGGGACAAGAGACCCAGTACTTC. It encodes CASSLSAGQETQYF.

This clonotype has at least ten counts. This sequence joins TRBV4-1 and TRBJ2-2; D is perhaps TRBD1 or TRBD2 (5 bases each). Per germline, CDR1 MGHRA and CDR2 YSYEKL. Trimming took 4 bases from V and 6 from J, leaving 12 bases between them. The CDR3 sequence is 14 residues long. This CDR3 is CASSPDGAAGELFF. The CDR3, as DNA: TGCGCCAGCAGCCCGGACGGGGCGGCCGGGGAGCTGTTTTTT.

In its sample, this clonotype was seen many times. J is TRBJ2-7 and V is TRBV12-3 or TRBV12-4; D may match TRBD1 or TRBD2 (5 bases each). The length of the CDR3 is 15 residues. V was shortened by 3 bases and J by 4 bases, with 16 bases between the two germline ends. The CDR3 nucleotides read TGTGCCAGCAGTTTTGACGGGACGGCTGATTACGAGCAGTACTTC. It encodes CASSFDGTADYEQYF.

Many counts were recorded for this clonotype. This rearrangement joins TRBV20-1 to TRBJ2-5; tentatively, D is TRBD1 (6 bases). Per germline, CDR1 DFQATT and CDR2 SNEGSKA (reference sequence). The CDR3 spans 13 residues. The V and J ends lost 7 bases and 4 bases respectively, with 16 bases between them. CDR3 loop: CSEWNRVRETQYF. The CDR3 DNA is TGCAGTGAATGGAACAGGGTTAGAGAGACCCAGTACTTC.